This T cell receptor beta chain was profiled in a study of blood T cell repertoires in COVID-19. About the research overall: Material from acute and convalescent COVID-19 was sourced from the United States, Italy and Spain.

The table came from immunoSEQ multiplex PCR; TCRdb's copy has only in-frame clones and leaves some out. The data contain roughly 140,000 clones, approximately 90% of them singletons. Germline CDR1 SNHLY, CDR2 FYNNEI. After removal of 7 bases from V and 2 bases from J, the junction contained 6 bases not matched to a gene. The CDR3 is 15 amino acids. This clonotype was obtained from a woman aged 55-69 years with active or convalescent COVID-19. The sequenced sample was peripheral blood. This chain uses TRBV2 with TRBJ2-1, with 9 bases identical to TRBD1. CDR3: CASKKGDRAYNEQFF. CDR3 nucleotide sequence: TGTGCCAGCAAGAAGGGGGACAGGGCCTACAATGAGCAGTTCTTC.